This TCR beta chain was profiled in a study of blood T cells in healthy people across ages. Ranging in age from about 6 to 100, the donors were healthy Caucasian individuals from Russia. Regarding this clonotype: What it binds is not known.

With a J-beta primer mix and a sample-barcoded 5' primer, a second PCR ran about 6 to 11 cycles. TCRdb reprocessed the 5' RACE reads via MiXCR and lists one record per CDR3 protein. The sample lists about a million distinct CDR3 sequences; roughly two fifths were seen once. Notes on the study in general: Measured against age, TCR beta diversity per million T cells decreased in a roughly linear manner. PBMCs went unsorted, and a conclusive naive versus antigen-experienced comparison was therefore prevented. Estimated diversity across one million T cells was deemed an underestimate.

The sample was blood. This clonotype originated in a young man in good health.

The CDR3 loop reads CASSRGTGSNEQFF. CDR3 sequence (DNA): TGTGCCAGTAGTAGAGGGACAGGGAGCAATGAGCAGTTCTTC. The chain recombines TRBV19 with TRBJ2-1; TRBD1 matches at 9 bases. Germline loops: CDR1 LNHDA, CDR2 SQIVND (reference sequence). The V gene end was trimmed by 4 bases and the J gene end by 6 bases; junction bases not matched to a gene: 4. CDR3 length equals 14 residues.